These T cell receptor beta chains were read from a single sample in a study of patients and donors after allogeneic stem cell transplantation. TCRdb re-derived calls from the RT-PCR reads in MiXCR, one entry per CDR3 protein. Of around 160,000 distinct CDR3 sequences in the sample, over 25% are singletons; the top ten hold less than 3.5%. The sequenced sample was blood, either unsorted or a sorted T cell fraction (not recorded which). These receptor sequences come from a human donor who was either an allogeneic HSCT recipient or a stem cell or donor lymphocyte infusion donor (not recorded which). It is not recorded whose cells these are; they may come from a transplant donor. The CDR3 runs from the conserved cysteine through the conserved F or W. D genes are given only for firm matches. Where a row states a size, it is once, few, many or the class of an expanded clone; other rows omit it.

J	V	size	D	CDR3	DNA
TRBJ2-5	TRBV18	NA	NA	CASSGETGETQYF	TGTGCCAGCTCAGGAGAGACAGGCGAGACCCAGTACTTC
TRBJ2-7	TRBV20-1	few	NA	CSATGTKTYEQYF	TGCAGTGCTACCGGGACAAAGACCTACGAGCAGTACTTC
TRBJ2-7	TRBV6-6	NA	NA	CASSSEGQIYEQYF	TGTGCCAGCAGCTCCGAAGGACAGATCTACGAGCAGTACTTC
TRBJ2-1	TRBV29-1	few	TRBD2	CSVDRLAGGLEQFF	TGCAGCGTTGACAGGCTAGCGGGAGGCCTTGAGCAGTTCTTC
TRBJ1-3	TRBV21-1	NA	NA	CASSKVSTGFSGNTIYF	TGTGCCAGCAGCAAAGTATCTACAGGTTTTTCTGGAAACACCATATATTTT
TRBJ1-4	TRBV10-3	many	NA	CAISEGGKLFF	TGTGCCATCAGTGAAGGCGGAAAACTGTTTTTT
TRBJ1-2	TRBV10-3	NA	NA	CAISETDPGYTF	TGTGCCATCAGTGAAACAGATCCTGGCTACACCTTC
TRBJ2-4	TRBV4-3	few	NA	CASSRGGWGNIQYF	TGCGCCAGCAGCCGAGGGGGTTGGGGAAACATTCAGTACTTC
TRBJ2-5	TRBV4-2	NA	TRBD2	CASSQPLAGGQETQYF	TGTGCCAGCAGCCAGCCCCTAGCGGGGGGCCAAGAGACCCAGTACTTC
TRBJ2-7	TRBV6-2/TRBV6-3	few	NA	CASSYLLGAYEQYF	TGTGCCAGCAGTTACCTTCTTGGAGCCTACGAGCAGTACTTC
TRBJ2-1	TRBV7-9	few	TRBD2	CASSLTSGRGNEQFF	TGTGCCAGCAGCCTCACTAGCGGGAGGGGCAATGAGCAGTTCTTC
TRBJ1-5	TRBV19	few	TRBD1	CASRTGTGPLKLNQPQHF	TGTGCCAGTAGAACCGGGACAGGTCCGCTGAAACTTAATCAGCCCCAGCATTTT
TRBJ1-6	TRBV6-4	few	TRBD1	CASSDSDRRLHF	TGTGCCAGCAGTGACTCGGACAGGAGACTCCACTTT
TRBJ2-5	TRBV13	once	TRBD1	CASSSRDRVQETQYF	TGTGCCAGCAGCTCCCGGGACAGGGTCCAAGAGACCCAGTACTTC
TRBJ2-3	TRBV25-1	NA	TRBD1	CASKPRDRAADTQYF	TGTGCCAGCAAACCTCGGGACAGGGCTGCAGATACGCAGTATTTT
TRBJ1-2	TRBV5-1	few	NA	CASSLAGDDGYTF	TGCGCCAGCAGCTTGGCAGGGGACGATGGCTACACCTTC
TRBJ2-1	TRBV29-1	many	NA	CSVESVVRNEQFF	TGCAGCGTTGAGAGCGTCGTCCGCAATGAGCAGTTCTTC
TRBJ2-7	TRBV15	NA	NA	CATSRLNYEQYF	TGTGCCACCAGCAGACTTAATTACGAGCAGTACTTC
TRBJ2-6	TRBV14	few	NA	CASSQGSSGANVLTF	TGTGCCAGCAGCCAAGGAAGCTCTGGAGCCAACGTCCTGACTTTC
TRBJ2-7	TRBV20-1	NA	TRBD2	CSVPTSGGYEQYF	TGCAGTGTACCGACTAGCGGGGGCTACGAGCAGTACTTC
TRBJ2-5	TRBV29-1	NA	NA	CSVGTEGPQYF	TGCAGCGTTGGCACGGAGGGACCCCAGTACTTC
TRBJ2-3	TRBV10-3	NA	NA	CAISEPPTLRTDTQYF	TGTGCCATCAGTGAGCCGCCAACCTTGCGCACAGATACGCAGTATTTT
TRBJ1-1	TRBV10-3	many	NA	CAIQKGENTEAFF	TGTGCCATTCAAAAGGGGGAGAACACTGAAGCTTTCTTT
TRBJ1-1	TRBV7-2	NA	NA	CASSSQGITEAFF	TGTGCCAGCAGCTCTCAGGGAATTACTGAAGCTTTCTTT
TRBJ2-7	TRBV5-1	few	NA	CASSSGQGKYEQYF	TGCGCCAGCAGCTCGGGGCAGGGCAAATACGAGCAGTACTTC
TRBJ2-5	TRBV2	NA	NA	CASSESGTQYF	TGTGCCAGCAGTGAGTCCGGGACCCAGTACTTC
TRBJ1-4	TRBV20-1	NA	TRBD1	CSAGDRGRLEKLFF	TGCAGTGCTGGGGACAGGGGGCGCTTAGAAAAACTGTTTTTT
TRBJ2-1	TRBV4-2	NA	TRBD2	CASSQEAGDWYNEQFF	TGTGCCAGCAGCCAAGAAGCGGGAGATTGGTACAATGAGCAGTTCTTC
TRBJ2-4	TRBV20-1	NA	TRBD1	CSARGTGLNIQYF	TGCAGTGCTAGGGGGACAGGGCTAAACATTCAGTACTTC
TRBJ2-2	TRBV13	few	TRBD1	CASSLQGVNGELFF	TGTGCCAGCAGTCTACAGGGGGTGAACGGGGAGCTGTTTTTT
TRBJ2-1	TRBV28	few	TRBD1	CASGTGYPEQFF	TGTGCCAGCGGGACAGGGTACCCTGAGCAGTTCTTC
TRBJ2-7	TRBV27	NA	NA	CASSFGGYEQYF	TGCGCCAGCAGTTTCGGTGGATACGAGCAGTACTTC
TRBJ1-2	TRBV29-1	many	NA	CSVERSFPGGYTF	TGCAGCGTGGAAAGGTCTTTCCCGGGGGGCTACACCTTC
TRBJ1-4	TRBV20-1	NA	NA	CSARDPRGSEKLFF	TGCAGTGCTAGAGATCCCAGGGGAAGCGAAAAACTGTTTTTT
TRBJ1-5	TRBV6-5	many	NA	CASSERIYQPQHF	TGTGCCAGCAGCGAAAGGATATATCAGCCCCAGCATTTT
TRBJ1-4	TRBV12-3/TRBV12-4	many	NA	CASSPPAYNEKLFF	TGTGCCAGCAGTCCTCCGGCCTATAATGAAAAACTGTTTTTT
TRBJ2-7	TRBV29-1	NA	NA	CSVEDRWDEQYF	TGCAGCGTTGAAGATCGGTGGGACGAGCAGTACTTC
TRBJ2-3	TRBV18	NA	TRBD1	CASSPPQGEDTQYF	TGTGCCAGCTCACCACCACAGGGGGAAGATACGCAGTATTTT
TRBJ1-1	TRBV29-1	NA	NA	CSVGPSPLRRDTEAFF	TGCAGCGTTGGGCCCAGTCCTCTCCGGAGGGACACTGAAGCTTTCTTT
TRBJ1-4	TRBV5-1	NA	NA	CASSFGDGNEKLFF	TGCGCCAGCAGCTTCGGAGACGGTAATGAAAAACTGTTTTTT